These 10 T cell receptor beta chains share one sample of origin, sequenced in a study of beta chain features in type 1 diabetes. Every bit of the isolated RNA underwent reverse transcription, so sequencing read expressed TCRB transcripts. Produced via immunoSEQ multiplex PCR; TCRdb's table is partial and in-frame only. The table includes nearly 700,000 clones, under 15% detected once. Antigens of these TCRs are unknown. Findings of the study overall: People with Type 1 diabetes carried modestly yet significantly shorter TCRB CDR3s in all four CD4+ subsets.

Sequencing was performed on naive CD4+ T cells from blood. These receptors were obtained from a man between 18 and 35 years old with type 1 diabetes.

The J gene is TRBJ1-1, the V gene TRBV6-5; D uncertain. CDR3 length: 13 residues. Germline V gives CDR1 MNHEY, CDR2 SVGAGI. V lost 4 bases and J lost 3, with 9 bases in between. CDR3 coding DNA: TGTGCCAGCAGTTGGGCCTTTGACACTGAAGCTTTCTTT. This translates into CASSWAFDTEAFF.

This clone occurred a few times. This CDR3 is also generated by other DNA sequences in the sample. The chain joins TRBV18 to TRBJ2-5; a weak D match, TRBD1 (5 bases). This CDR3 comprises 13 residues. Deletions cut 3 bases from V and 5 bases from J, with 10 bases between. From germline, CDR1 is KGHSH and CDR2 LQKENI. In DNA, the CDR3 is TGTGCCAGCTCACCTGGCAGGGATGAGACCCAGTACTTC. Protein: CASSPGRDETQYF.

The V and J genes are TRBV30 and TRBJ2-5; the D gene is possibly TRBD1 (6 bases). The DNA matches TRBJ2-7 better at its end, which makes the J call doubtful. Germline lookup yields CDR1 GTSNPN and CDR2 SVGIG (reference sequence). The CDR3 has 12 amino acids. CDR3 amino acids: CAWSPGEYEQYF. DNA of the CDR3: TGTGCCTGGAGTCCAGGGGAATACGAGCAGTACTTC.

This clone was observed a few times. The chain has TRBV7-2 and TRBJ2-3; D might be TRBD2 (6 bases). CDR3 length equals 14 residues. Germline-derived CDR1 and CDR2 are SGHTA and FQGNSA. V was cut by 5 bases and J by 1 base, with 10 bases left in between. The CDR3 coding sequence is TGTGCCAGCAGCCTCAAGCGGGGCACAGATACGCAGTATTTT. This translates into CASSLKRGTDTQYF.

This clone was recorded a few times. The rearrangement joins TRBV27 to TRBJ1-6; 8 nucleotides agree with TRBD1. J lost 8 bases, V lost 5 bases, and 8 bases had no gene match. The CDR3 contains 15 residues. The germline V gene encodes CDR1 MNHEY and CDR2 SMNVEV (reference sequence). CDR3 in DNA: TGTGCCAGCAGTGTACTTGACAGGGGTTATTCACCCCTCCACTTT. Amino acid sequence: CASSVLDRGYSPLHF.

The rearrangement joins TRBV5-1 to TRBJ2-1; 9 bases align to TRBD1. Germline V lookup: CDR1 SGHRS, CDR2 YFSETQ. J was trimmed by 9 bases and V by 0 bases; bases with no gene match: 10. This CDR3 is 16 amino acids long. CDR3 region: CASSLGRDRAVGEQFF. The CDR3 DNA reads as TGCGCCAGCAGCTTGGGACGGGACAGGGCGGTAGGTGAGCAGTTCTTC.

The V call is TRBV7-8, the J call TRBJ1-3; D is unresolved. V shed 6 bases and J shed 0 bases, with 6 bases lying between them. Germline V gene data show CDR1 as SGHVS and CDR2 as FQNEAQ. The CDR3 contains 13 residues. CDR3 sequence reads: CASRLSSGNTIYF. CDR3 in DNA: TGTGCCAGCAGGTTGAGCTCTGGAAACACCATATATTTT.

To note about this clone: One junction end does not reproduce the germline sequence, and a read error may be involved. The chain is built from TRBV4-1 and TRBJ1-1, with 7 bases that match TRBD1. This CDR3 has 13 residues. Germline V gene data show CDR1 as MGHRA and CDR2 as YSYEKL. The DNA for the CDR3 is TGCGCCAGCAGCGAAGACAGGGACACTGAAGCTTTCTTT. Translating it yields CASSEDRDTEAFF.

This clone was seen more than once but under ten times. The chain uses TRBV7-8 and TRBJ1-2; D is possibly TRBD1 (6 bases). Germline-derived CDR1 and CDR2 are SGHVS and FQNEAQ. The CDR3 is 16 amino acids. Trimming took 1 base from V and 3 from J, leaving 15 bases between them. This CDR3 reads CASSLEQGTSDYGYTF. CDR3 nucleotide sequence: TGTGCCAGCAGCTTAGAACAGGGAACCTCCGACTATGGCTACACCTTC.

The rearrangement joins TRBV5-8 to TRBJ1-2; D not certain. The ends were cut back, 2 bases at V and 0 bases at J, with 17 bases in the middle. This CDR3 contains 17 residues. CDR1 is SGHTS, CDR2 YDEGEE, per germline. CDR3 sequence reads: CASSFRFSGPTNYGYTF. CDR3 nucleotide sequence: TGTGCCAGCAGCTTTCGGTTTTCAGGCCCAACTAACTATGGCTACACCTTC.